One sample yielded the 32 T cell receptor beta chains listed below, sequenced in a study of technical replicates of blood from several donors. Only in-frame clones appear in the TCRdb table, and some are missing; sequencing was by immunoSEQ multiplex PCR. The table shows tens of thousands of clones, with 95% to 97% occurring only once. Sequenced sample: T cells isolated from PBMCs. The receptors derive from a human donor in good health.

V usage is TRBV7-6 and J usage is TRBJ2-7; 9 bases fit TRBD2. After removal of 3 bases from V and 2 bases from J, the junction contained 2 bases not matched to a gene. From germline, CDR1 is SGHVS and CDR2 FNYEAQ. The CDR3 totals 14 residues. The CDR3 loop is CASSLTSGTYEQYF. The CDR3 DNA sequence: TGTGCCAGCAGCTTGACTAGCGGAACCTACGAGCAGTACTTC. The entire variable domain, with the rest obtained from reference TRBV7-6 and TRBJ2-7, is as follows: GAGVSQSPRYKVTKRGQDVALRCDPISGHVSLYWYRQALGQGPEFLTYFNYEAQQDKSGLPNDRFSAERPEGSISTLTIQRTEQRDSAMYRCASSLTSGTYEQYFGPGTRLTVT.

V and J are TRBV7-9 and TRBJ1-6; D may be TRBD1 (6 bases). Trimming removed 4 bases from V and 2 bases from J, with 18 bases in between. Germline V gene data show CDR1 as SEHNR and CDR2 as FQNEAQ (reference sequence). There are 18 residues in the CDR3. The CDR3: CASSSAKPGVTYNSPLHF. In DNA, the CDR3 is TGTGCCAGCAGCTCCGCCAAGCCAGGGGTAACCTATAATTCACCCCTCCACTTT. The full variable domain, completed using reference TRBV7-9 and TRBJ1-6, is DTGVSQNPRHKITKRGQNVTFRCDPISEHNRLYWYRQTLGQGPEFLTYFQNEAQLEKSRLLSDRFSAERPKGSFSTLEIQRTEQGDSAMYLCASSSAKPGVTYNSPLHFGNGTRLTVT.

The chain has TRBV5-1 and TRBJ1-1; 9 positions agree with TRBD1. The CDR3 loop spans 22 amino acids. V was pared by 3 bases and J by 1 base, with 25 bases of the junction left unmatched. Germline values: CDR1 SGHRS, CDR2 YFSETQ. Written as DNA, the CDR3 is TGCGCCAGCAGCTCAATAAACAACGGGACAGGGTGGCCCCTTAAGGGGAACACTGAAGCTTTCTTT. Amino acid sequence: CASSSINNGTGWPLKGNTEAFF.

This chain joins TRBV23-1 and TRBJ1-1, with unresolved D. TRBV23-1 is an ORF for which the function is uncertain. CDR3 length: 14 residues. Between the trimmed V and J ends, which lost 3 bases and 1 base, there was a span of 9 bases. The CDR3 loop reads CASSQYTRNTEAFF. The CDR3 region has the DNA TGCGCCAGCAGTCAGTACACTAGGAACACTGAAGCTTTCTTT.

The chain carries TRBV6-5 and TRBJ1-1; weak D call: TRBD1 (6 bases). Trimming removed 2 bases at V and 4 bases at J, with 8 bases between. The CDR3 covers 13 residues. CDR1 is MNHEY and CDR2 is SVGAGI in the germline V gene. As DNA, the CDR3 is TGTGCCAGCAGTTACGACAGGTCCACTGAAGCTTTCTTT. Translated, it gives CASSYDRSTEAFF.

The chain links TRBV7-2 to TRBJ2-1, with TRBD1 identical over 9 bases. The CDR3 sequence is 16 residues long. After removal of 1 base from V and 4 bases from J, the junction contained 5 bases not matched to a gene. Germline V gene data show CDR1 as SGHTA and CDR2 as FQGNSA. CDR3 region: CASSLGDRVLYNEQFF. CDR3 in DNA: TGTGCCAGCAGCTTAGGGGACAGGGTTCTGTACAATGAGCAGTTCTTC.

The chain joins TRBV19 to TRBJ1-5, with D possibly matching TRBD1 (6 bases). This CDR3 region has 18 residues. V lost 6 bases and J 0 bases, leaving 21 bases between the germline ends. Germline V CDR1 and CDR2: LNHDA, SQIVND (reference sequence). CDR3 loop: CASRPGHRYLNSNQPQHF. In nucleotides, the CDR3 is TGTGCCAGTAGACCGGGACATCGGTATCTTAATAGCAATCAGCCCCAGCATTTT.

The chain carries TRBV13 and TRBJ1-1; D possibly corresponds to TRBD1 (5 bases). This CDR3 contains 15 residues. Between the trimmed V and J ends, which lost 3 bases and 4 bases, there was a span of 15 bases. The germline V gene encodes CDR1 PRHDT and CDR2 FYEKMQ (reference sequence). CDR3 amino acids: CASSFYSMGGTEAFF. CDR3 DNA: TGTGCCAGCAGCTTCTACAGTATGGGGGGCACTGAAGCTTTCTTT.

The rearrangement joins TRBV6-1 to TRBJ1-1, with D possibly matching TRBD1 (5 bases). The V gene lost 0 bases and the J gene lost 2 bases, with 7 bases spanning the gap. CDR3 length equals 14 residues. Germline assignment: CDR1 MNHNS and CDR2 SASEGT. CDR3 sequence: CASSEATANTEAFF. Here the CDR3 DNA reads TGTGCCAGCAGTGAAGCGACAGCAAACACTGAAGCTTTCTTT.

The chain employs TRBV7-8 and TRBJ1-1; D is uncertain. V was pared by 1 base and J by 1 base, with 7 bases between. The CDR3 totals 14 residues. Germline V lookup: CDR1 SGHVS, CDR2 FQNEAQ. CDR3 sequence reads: CASSLVGRNTEAFF. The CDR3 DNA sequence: TGTGCCAGCAGCTTAGTTGGGCGGAACACTGAAGCTTTCTTT.

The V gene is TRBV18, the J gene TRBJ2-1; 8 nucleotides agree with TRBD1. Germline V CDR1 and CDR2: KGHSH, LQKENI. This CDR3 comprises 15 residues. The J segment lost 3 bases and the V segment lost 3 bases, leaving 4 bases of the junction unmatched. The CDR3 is CASSPYRGSYNEQFF. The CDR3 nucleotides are TGTGCCAGCTCACCCTACAGGGGGAGCTACAATGAGCAGTTCTTC.

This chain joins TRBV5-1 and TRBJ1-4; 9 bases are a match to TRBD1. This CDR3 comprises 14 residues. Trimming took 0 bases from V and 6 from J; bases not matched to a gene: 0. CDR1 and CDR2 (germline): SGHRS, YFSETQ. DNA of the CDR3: TGCGCCAGCAGCTTGGGGACAGGGGATGAAAAACTGTTTTTT. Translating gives CASSLGTGDEKLFF.

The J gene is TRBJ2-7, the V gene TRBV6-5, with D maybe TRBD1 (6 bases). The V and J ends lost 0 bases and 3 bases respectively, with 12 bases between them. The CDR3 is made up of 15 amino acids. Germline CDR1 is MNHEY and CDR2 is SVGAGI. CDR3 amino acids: CASSYSRGGNYEQYF. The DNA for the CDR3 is TGTGCCAGCAGTTACTCGAGAGGGGGTAACTACGAGCAGTACTTC.

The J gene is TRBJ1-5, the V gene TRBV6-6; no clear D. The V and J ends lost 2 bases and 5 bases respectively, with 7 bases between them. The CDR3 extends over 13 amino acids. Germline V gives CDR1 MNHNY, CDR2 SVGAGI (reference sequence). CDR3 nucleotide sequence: TGTGCCAGCAGTTACGGCCTGGATCAGCCCCAGCATTTT. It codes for CASSYGLDQPQHF.

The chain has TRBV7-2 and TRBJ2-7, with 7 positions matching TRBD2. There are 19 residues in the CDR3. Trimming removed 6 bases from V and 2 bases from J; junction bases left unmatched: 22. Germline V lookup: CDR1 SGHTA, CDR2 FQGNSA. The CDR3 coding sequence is TGTGCCAGCAGACCCGAAGAGAGCTGGATGGCGGGGGACGCCTACGAGCAGTACTTC. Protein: CASRPEESWMAGDAYEQYF.

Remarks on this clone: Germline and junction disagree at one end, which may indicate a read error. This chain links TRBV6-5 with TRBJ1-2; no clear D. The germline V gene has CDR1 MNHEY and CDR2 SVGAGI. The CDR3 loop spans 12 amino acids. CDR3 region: CASSYEGGVGQF. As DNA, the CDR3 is TGTGCCAGCAGTTACGAGGGTGGAGTCGGCCAGTTC.

Here the CDR3 reads CASGLWDRAEQYF. DNA for the CDR3: TGTGCTAGTGGTTTGTGGGACAGGGCCGAGCAGTACTTC. The chain recombines TRBV12-5 with TRBJ2-7; 9 positions agree with TRBD1. Germline CDR1 is LGHNT and CDR2 is FRNRAP. The CDR3 has 13 residues. J was trimmed by 6 bases and V by 2 bases; bases with no gene match: 2. The full variable domain, rest sourced from reference TRBV12-5 and TRBJ2-7, is DARVTQTPRHKVTEMGQEVTMRCQPILGHNTVFWYRQTMMQGLELLAYFRNRAPLDDSGMPKDRFSAEMPDATLATLKIQPSEPRDSAVYFCASGLWDRAEQYFGPGTRLTVT.

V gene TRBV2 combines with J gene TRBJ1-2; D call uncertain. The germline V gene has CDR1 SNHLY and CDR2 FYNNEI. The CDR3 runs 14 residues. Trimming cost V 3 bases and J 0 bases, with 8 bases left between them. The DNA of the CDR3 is TGTGCCAGCAGTGACAGGCAGACTAACTATGGCTACACCTTC. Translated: CASSDRQTNYGYTF.

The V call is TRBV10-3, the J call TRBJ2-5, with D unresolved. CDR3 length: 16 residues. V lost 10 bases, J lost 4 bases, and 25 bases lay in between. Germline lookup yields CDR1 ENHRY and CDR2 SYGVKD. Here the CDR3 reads CANPGDCETSGETQYF. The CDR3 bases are TGTGCCAACCCTGGCGACTGCGAAACCAGTGGAGAGACCCAGTACTTC.

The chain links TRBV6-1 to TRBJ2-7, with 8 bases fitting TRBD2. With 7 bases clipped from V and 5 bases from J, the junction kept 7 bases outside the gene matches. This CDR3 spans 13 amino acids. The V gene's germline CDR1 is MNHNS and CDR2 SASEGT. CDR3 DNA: TGTGCCAGCAAGCGGGAGTTCCTCCACGAGCAGTACTTC. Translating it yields CASKREFLHEQYF.

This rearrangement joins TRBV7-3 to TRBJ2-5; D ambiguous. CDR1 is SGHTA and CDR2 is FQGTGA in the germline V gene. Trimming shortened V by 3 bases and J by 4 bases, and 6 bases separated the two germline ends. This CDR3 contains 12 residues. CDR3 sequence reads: CASSFGSETQYF. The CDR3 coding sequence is TGTGCCAGCAGCTTCGGGTCAGAGACCCAGTACTTC.

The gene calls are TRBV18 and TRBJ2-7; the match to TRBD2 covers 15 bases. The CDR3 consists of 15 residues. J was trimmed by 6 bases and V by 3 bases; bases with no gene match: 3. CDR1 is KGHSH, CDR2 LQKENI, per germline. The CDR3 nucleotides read TGTGCCAGCTCACCTAGGGGACTAGCGGGAGGCGAGCAGTACTTC. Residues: CASSPRGLAGGEQYF.

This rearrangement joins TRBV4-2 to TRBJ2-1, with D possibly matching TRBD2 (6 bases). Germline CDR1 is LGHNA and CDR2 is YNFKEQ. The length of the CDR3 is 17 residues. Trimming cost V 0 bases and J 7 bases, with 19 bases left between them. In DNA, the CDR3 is TGTGCCAGCAGCCAAGATAGGCGGGGTCTAGGACGTAATGAGCAGTTCTTC. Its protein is CASSQDRRGLGRNEQFF.

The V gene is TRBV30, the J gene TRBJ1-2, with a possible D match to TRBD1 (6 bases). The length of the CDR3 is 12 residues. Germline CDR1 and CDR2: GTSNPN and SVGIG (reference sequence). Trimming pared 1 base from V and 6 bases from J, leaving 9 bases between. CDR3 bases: TGTGCCTGGAGTGACAGGGCGGATGGCTACACCTTC. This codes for CAWSDRADGYTF.

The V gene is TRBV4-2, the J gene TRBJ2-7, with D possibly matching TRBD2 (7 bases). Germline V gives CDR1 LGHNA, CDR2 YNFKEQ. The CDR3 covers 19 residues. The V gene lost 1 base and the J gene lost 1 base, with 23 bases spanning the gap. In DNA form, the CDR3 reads TGTGCCAGCAGCCAAGCTCCGCGGGGGCCCGAAGATCAGTCCTACGAGCAGTACTTC. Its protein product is CASSQAPRGPEDQSYEQYF.

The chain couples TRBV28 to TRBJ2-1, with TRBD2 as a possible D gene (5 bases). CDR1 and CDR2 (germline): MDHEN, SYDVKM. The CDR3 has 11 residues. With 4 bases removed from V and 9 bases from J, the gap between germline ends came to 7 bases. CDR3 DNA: TGTGCCAGCAGTTCCCGGGGTGAGCAGTTCTTC. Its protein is CASSSRGEQFF.

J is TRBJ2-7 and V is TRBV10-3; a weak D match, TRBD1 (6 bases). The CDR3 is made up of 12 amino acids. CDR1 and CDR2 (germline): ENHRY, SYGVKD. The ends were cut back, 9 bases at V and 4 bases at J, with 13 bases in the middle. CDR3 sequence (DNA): TGTGCCATAAGGACAGAAGCTTACGAGCAGTACTTC. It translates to CAIRTEAYEQYF.

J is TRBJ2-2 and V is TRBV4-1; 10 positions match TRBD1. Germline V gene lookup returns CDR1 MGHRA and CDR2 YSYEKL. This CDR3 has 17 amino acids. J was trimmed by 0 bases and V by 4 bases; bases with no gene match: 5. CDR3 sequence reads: CASSPRGQGSNTGELFF. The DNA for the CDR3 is TGCGCCAGCAGCCCACGGGGACAGGGGTCGAACACCGGGGAGCTGTTTTTT.

The CDR3 loop is CASSKGTEPGAPMNTEAFF. The CDR3 DNA reads TGTGCCAGCAGCAAAGGGACAGAGCCCGGGGCTCCGATGAACACTGAAGCTTTCTTT. The V call is TRBV21-1, the J call TRBJ1-1; the table gives TRBD1 as D, unverified against the DNA. TRBV21-1 is a pseudogene segment. This CDR3 is 19 amino acids long.

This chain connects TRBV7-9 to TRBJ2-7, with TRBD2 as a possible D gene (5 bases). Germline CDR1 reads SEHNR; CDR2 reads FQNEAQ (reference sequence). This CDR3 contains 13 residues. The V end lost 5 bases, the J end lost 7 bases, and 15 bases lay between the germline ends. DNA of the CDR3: TGTGCCAGCAGCATAAAAGGAGAGGGAGAGCAGTACTTC. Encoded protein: CASSIKGEGEQYF.

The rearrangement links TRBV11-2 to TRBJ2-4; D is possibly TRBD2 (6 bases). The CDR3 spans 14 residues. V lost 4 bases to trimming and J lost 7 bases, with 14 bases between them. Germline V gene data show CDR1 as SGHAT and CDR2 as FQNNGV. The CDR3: CASSSLTGDNIQYF. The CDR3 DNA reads TGTGCCAGCAGCTCCTTGACGGGAGATAACATTCAGTACTTC.

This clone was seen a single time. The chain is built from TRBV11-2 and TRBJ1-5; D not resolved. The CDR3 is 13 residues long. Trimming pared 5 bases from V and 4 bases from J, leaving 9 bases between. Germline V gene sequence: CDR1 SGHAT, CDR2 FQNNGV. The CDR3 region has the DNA TGTGCCAGCAGCCTATCTAATAATCAGCCCCAGCATTTT. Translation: CASSLSNNQPQHF.